This TCR beta chain was retrieved from a study of CD8 T cells in Susac syndrome. The wider study: Blood was drawn from Susac syndrome patients while they were therapy-naive, on corticosteroids, or on intravenous immunoglobulin alone.

TCR beta sequences were obtained from blood CD8+ and CD4+ T cells. FACS enriched CD8+ TEMRA cells, while bulk CD8+ and CD4+ were negatively isolated. The length of the CDR3 is 16 residues. Trimming removed 4 bases from V and 1 base from J, with 15 bases in between. CDR1 MGHRA and CDR2 YSYEKL come from the germline V gene. Random hexamers were used to reverse transcribe an amount of roughly 0.5 to 1 ug RNA. Amplification of TCR beta CDR3 by immunoSEQ multiplex PCR spanned 54 Vbeta and 13 Jbeta. TCRdb re-called the immunoSEQ multiplex PCR reads with MiXCR, one entry per CDR3 protein. The sample has 55,000 to 80,000 distinct CDR3 sequences, 90% to 95% seen once.

What was sequenced was CD4+ T cells from PBMCs. The chain carries TRBV4-1 and TRBJ2-3; D uncertain. This TCR came from a human donor with Susac syndrome. DNA for the CDR3: TGCGCCAGCAGCCCCCCGGGCGCGGCTGGCACAGATACGCAGTATTTT. Its protein product is CASSPPGAAGTDTQYF.